The rows below give T cell receptor beta chains drawn from one sample of a study of beta chain features in type 1 diabetes. Measured with immunoSEQ multiplex PCR; TCRdb has only the in-frame clones, and not every one. The sample has around 180,000 clones, about 8% seen once; the top ten hold about 0.9%. Sequencing was done on a sample of central memory CD4+ T cells from blood. The receptors originated from a woman aged 40 to 50 with type 1 diabetes. Both conserved end residues are part of each CDR3. The D gene is left open where the match is weak. Part of the rows lack a size; the others show once, few, many or a class for expanded clones.

V gene,clone size,D gene,J gene,CDR3 DNA,CDR3 protein
TRBV29-1,NA,TRBD2,TRBJ2-7,TGCAGCGTGCTCCTCCTAGCGGGAGGAAACTACGAGCAGTACTTC,CSVLLLAGGNYEQYF
TRBV5-8,few,NA,TRBJ1-1,TGTGCCAGCAGCTTATGGACAGTTTCGAACACTGAAGCTTTCTTT,CASSLWTVSNTEAFF
TRBV6-6,NA,TRBD2,TRBJ2-7,TGTGCCAGCAGTTACTGGACTAGCGGGAGCTACGAGCAGTACTTC,CASSYWTSGSYEQYF
TRBV7-3,few,NA,TRBJ2-7,TGTGCCAGCAGCCTCCAGGGTGGAGGGTCCTACGAGCAGTACTTC,CASSLQGGGSYEQYF
TRBV28,NA,TRBD1,TRBJ2-4,TGTGCCAGCAGTTCCCCTGGACAGGGGCGGGACATTCAGTACTTC,CASSSPGQGRDIQYF
TRBV28,few,TRBD1,TRBJ1-2,TGTGCCAGCAGGAAACCGGGACAGGGAGAGGGCTACACCTTC,CASRKPGQGEGYTF
TRBV29-1,NA,TRBD2,TRBJ2-5,TGCAGCGTTCATGGCGGAATAGCGGGAGAAGAGACCCAGTACTTC,CSVHGGIAGEETQYF
TRBV19,NA,NA,TRBJ2-4,TGTGCCAGTTCAGTAAGGGGTAGAAACATTCAGTACTTC,CASSVRGRNIQYF
TRBV28,few,TRBD2,TRBJ2-7,TGTGCCACCTTAGGGGAGGGGCGTGGGGGATACGAGCAGTACTTC,CATLGEGRGGYEQYF
TRBV7-6,many,TRBD2,TRBJ2-3,TGTGCCAGCAGCGTGACTAGCGGGAGAAGCGCAAATACGCAGTATTTT,CASSVTSGRSANTQYF
TRBV5-4,few,TRBD1,TRBJ1-2,TGTGCCAGCAGCCCCTCGGGGATGAGGGGGCTCGGCTACACCTTC,CASSPSGMRGLGYTF
TRBV19,few,TRBD1,TRBJ2-4,TGTGCCAGTAGCACGGGACAGCCAGGGGCCAAAAACATTCAGTACTTC,CASSTGQPGAKNIQYF
TRBV6-6,NA,NA,TRBJ2-1,TGTGCCAGCAGTGGGGGCGGGCTGATAGAGTTCTTC,CASSGGGLIEFF
TRBV2,few,NA,TRBJ2-7,TGTGCCAGCAGTAGGGACAAGGACAGAGCCTACGAGCAGTACTTC,CASSRDKDRAYEQYF